This is a list of T cell receptor beta chains from one sample in a study of beta chain features in type 1 diabetes. Generated by immunoSEQ multiplex PCR, the TCRdb table keeps only in-frame clones and is missing some. The sample carries 130,000 to 150,000 clones, roughly 7.2% recorded once. Sequencing was done on a sample of central memory CD4+ T cells from blood. These receptors came from a woman in her twenties or thirties in good health. Both conserved end residues are part of each CDR3. Fields, in order: V gene, clone size, D gene, J gene, CDR3 protein, CDR3 DNA. A D gene is named only where the DNA matches it firmly. Clone sizes are given selectively: once, few, many, or a class where the clone is expanded.

TRBV9	many	.	TRBJ1-2	CASSTLGANYGYTF	TGTGCCAGCAGCACCCTGGGGGCGAACTATGGCTACACCTTC
TRBV21-1	.	.	TRBJ2-7	CASISQGNYEQYF	TGTGCCAGCATATCTCAGGGGAACTACGAGCAGTACTTC
TRBV29-1	few	TRBD2	TRBJ2-2	CSFRGTSRNTGELFF	TGCAGCTTCCGGGGGACTAGCAGAAACACCGGGGAGCTGTTTTTT
TRBV12-5	few	.	TRBJ1-1	CASAAPEVTEAFF	TGTGCTAGTGCTGCTCCAGAGGTGACTGAAGCTTTCTTT
TRBV25-1	few	TRBD1	TRBJ2-7	CASSEEGALYEQYF	TGTGCCAGCAGTGAAGAGGGGGCACTCTACGAGCAGTACTTC
TRBV6-6	.	TRBD1	TRBJ1-2	CAISVGQENGYTF	TGTGCCATCAGTGTGGGACAGGAAAATGGCTACACCTTC
TRBV9	few	.	TRBJ1-1	CASSVRGVNTEAFF	TGTGCCAGCAGCGTCAGGGGAGTGAACACTGAAGCTTTCTTT
TRBV28	.	.	TRBJ2-5	CASSPAGPRQQYF	TGTGCCAGCAGTCCCGCGGGGCCTCGACAGCAGTACTTC
TRBV4-3	few	TRBD2	TRBJ2-1	CASSLTSGGSMDEQFF	TGCGCCAGCAGCCTAACGTCGGGAGGAAGTATGGATGAGCAGTTCTTC
TRBV7-3	few	TRBD2	TRBJ2-1	CASRSSSGRGYNEQFF	TGTGCCAGCAGGAGCTCTAGCGGGAGGGGCTACAATGAGCAGTTCTTC
TRBV29-1	few	TRBD1	TRBJ2-2	CSVTPTGVNTGELFF	TGCAGCGTTACCCCGACAGGGGTGAACACCGGGGAGCTGTTTTTT
TRBV18	.	TRBD1	TRBJ1-5	CASSPIRDRGLGNQPQHF	TGTGCCAGCTCACCAATTCGGGACAGGGGGCTCGGCAATCAGCCCCAGCATTTT
TRBV7-2	.	TRBD2	TRBJ2-3	CASSLGPAGGSDTQYF	TGTGCCAGCAGCTTAGGTCCAGCGGGAGGTTCAGATACGCAGTATTTT
TRBV4-2	.	TRBD2	TRBJ2-3	CASSQTSGRTDTQYF	TGTGCCAGCAGCCAGACTAGCGGGAGAACAGATACGCAGTATTTT
TRBV15	few	.	TRBJ1-1	CATRKTPQATFEAFF	TGTGCCACCAGGAAAACGCCACAGGCAACCTTTGAAGCTTTCTTT
TRBV28	few	TRBD2	TRBJ2-7	CASSSYSGRQDKSSYEQYF	TGTGCCAGCAGTTCCTATAGCGGGAGGCAAGATAAGAGCTCCTACGAGCAGTACTTC
TRBV7-2	many	.	TRBJ2-7	CASSFERSYEQYF	TGTGCCAGCAGCTTCGAACGCAGCTACGAGCAGTACTTC
TRBV30	.	.	TRBJ1-4	CAWRRTVVNEKLFF	TGTGCCTGGAGGAGGACAGTTGTTAATGAAAAACTGTTTTTT
TRBV29-1	many	TRBD1	TRBJ1-1	CSAGDRNTEAFF	TGCAGCGCTGGGGACAGGAACACTGAAGCTTTCTTT
TRBV7-2	few	.	TRBJ2-7	CASSLLVGYEQYF	TGTGCCAGCAGCTTACTAGTAGGCTACGAGCAGTACTTC
TRBV5-1	few	.	TRBJ2-1	CASSFGGSMSEQFF	TGCGCCAGCAGCTTCGGCGGTTCGATGAGTGAGCAGTTCTTC
TRBV18	few	.	TRBJ1-1	CASSPPQGEAFF	TGTGCCAGCTCACCACCCCAGGGTGAAGCTTTCTTT
TRBV6-5	few	TRBD2	TRBJ2-1	CALGLGLANEQFF	TGTGCCCTAGGGCTTGGACTAGCTAATGAGCAGTTCTTC
TRBV30	few	.	TRBJ2-7	CAWSVSSGQIPQYF	TGTGCCTGGAGTGTAAGTAGCGGCCAAATCCCGCAGTACTTC
TRBV9	few	TRBD2	TRBJ2-7	CASSAGLARAYEQYF	TGTGCCAGCAGCGCGGGACTAGCCAGAGCCTACGAGCAGTACTTC
TRBV7-2	.	.	TRBJ2-7	CASSFIVIGTEGYEQYF	TGTGCCAGCAGCTTTATCGTTATTGGGACGGAGGGTTACGAGCAGTACTTC
TRBV7-9	many	TRBD2	TRBJ2-4	CASSLDLGGLNIQYF	TGTGCCAGCAGCTTAGACCTCGGGGGGTTAAACATTCAGTACTTC
TRBV11-2	few	TRBD2	TRBJ2-1	CASSPLRAGVGFF	TGTGCCAGCAGCCCACTCCGAGCGGGAGTTGGGTTCTTC
TRBV7-2	few	.	TRBJ2-2	CASSLPGGNTGELFF	TGTGCCAGCAGCTTACCGGGGGGCAACACCGGGGAGCTGTTTTTT
TRBV7-4	.	.	TRBJ2-7	CASSLYPPPGVHLPYEQYF	TGTGCCAGCAGCTTATATCCCCCCCCCGGGGTGCATTTACCCTACGAGCAGTACTTC
TRBV4-3	few	.	TRBJ1-4	CASSQDPWGVNEKLFF	TGCGCCAGCAGCCAAGACCCTTGGGGGGTTAATGAAAAACTGTTTTTT
TRBV30	few	.	TRBJ2-5	CAWTHRRGAGETQYF	TGTGCCTGGACTCACAGACGGGGGGCTGGCGAGACCCAGTACTTC
TRBV25-1	.	.	TRBJ2-2	CASSESGFTGELFF	TGTGCCAGCAGTGAGTCCGGGTTCACCGGGGAGCTGTTTTTT
TRBV4-2	.	TRBD1	TRBJ1-1	CASSHDRGNTEAFF	TGTGCCAGCAGCCACGACAGGGGGAACACTGAAGCTTTCTTT
TRBV25-1	.	.	TRBJ1-3	CASSDVQGLVGNTIYF	TGTGCCAGCAGTGATGTCCAGGGGCTCGTCGGAAACACCATATATTTT
TRBV4-3	few	TRBD1	TRBJ1-2	CASSQDTGADAYGYTF	TGCGCCAGCAGCCAAGACACAGGGGCTGATGCCTATGGCTACACCTTC
TRBV7-2	few	TRBD2	TRBJ2-1	CASSHQTSGLQNEQFF	TGTGCCAGCAGTCACCAGACTAGCGGCTTACAAAATGAGCAGTTCTTC
TRBV5-6	many	.	TRBJ2-7	CASSLRREQYF	TGTGCCAGCAGCTTGAGGAGGGAGCAGTACTTC
TRBV18	few	TRBD2	TRBJ2-5	CASSPGLAGAETQYF	TGTGCCAGCTCCCCGGGACTAGCGGGAGCAGAGACCCAGTACTTC
TRBV5-1	few	.	TRBJ2-1	CASSRWGVNEQFF	TGCGCCAGCAGCCGTTGGGGAGTTAATGAGCAGTTCTTC
TRBV30	few	TRBD1	TRBJ1-4	CAWSGGPGGIEKLFF	TGTGCCTGGAGCGGCGGGCCAGGGGGTATTGAAAAACTGTTTTTT
TRBV6-6	few	TRBD1	TRBJ2-2	CASKDRVGTGELFF	TGTGCCAGCAAGGACAGGGTGGGCACCGGGGAGCTGTTTTTT
TRBV7-3	.	.	TRBJ1-1	CASSSQGRGEAFF	TGTGCCAGCAGCTCGCAGGGTAGGGGTGAAGCTTTCTTT
TRBV11-2	.	.	TRBJ1-4	CASSYGWAGTIEKLFF	TGTGCCAGCAGCTATGGGTGGGCTGGAACGATTGAAAAACTGTTTTTT
TRBV9	.	.	TRBJ1-5	CASSKEDSNQPQHF	TGTGCCAGCAGCAAAGAGGATAGCAATCAGCCCCAGCATTTT
TRBV18	.	.	TRBJ2-2	CASSPPHWTVNTGELFF	TGTGCCAGCTCACCACCTCACTGGACAGTGAACACCGGGGAGCTGTTTTTT
TRBV4-3	.	TRBD2	TRBJ2-1	CASSQKRGLAGGFNEQFF	TGCGCCAGCAGCCAAAAAAGAGGACTAGCGGGAGGTTTTAATGAGCAGTTCTTC
TRBV7-2	.	TRBD1	TRBJ1-5	CASSLYRGSNQPQHF	TGTGCCAGCAGCTTATACAGGGGTAGCAATCAGCCCCAGCATTTT